Included here is one T cell receptor (beta chain) sequence, with context. The antigen is not known. This sample was taken from a study of cytomegalovirus exposure and HLA in healthy donors. Study observations and caveats: In a later analysis, TCR beta V- and J-gene trimming showed a link to a missense DCLRE1C variant. Presence/absence analyses rested on an assumption that sequencing depth was roughly uniform across donors.

At the time of sampling, donors were nominally healthy, though unrecorded immune exposures were likely. PCR was performed using 60 Vbeta and 13 Jbeta primers. Data came from immunoSEQ multiplex PCR; TCRdb stores just in-frame clones and leaves some out. This table has some 80,000 clones, roughly four fifths appearing once. Material: PBMCs. The clonotype originates from a human donor in good health.

The CDR3 is CASSSNRGSNEKLFF. The DNA for the CDR3 is TGTGCCAGCAGCTCGAACAGGGGTTCTAATGAAAAACTGTTTTTT. The chain links TRBV7-6 to TRBJ1-4, with 7 bases lining up with TRBD1. The V gene's germline CDR1 is SGHVS and CDR2 FNYEAQ. This CDR3 contains 15 residues. V shed 4 bases and J 3 bases; nucleotides not matched to a gene: 5. The full variable domain, in which reference TRBV7-6 and TRBJ1-4 provide the parts outside the CDR3, is GAGVSQSPRYKVTKRGQDVALRCDPISGHVSLYWYRQALGQGPEFLTYFNYEAQQDKSGLPNDRFSAERPEGSISTLTIQRTEQRDSAMYRCASSSNRGSNEKLFFGSGTQLSVL.